There are many counts of the clone carrying this T cell receptor (beta chain). The antigen remains unidentified. 5'RACE with constant-segment primers built TCRalpha and TCRbeta cDNA libraries with UMIs. Each CDR3 protein gets one entry after TCRdb re-called the 5' RACE reads with MiXCR. The sample includes 410,000 or so distinct CDR3 sequences, 20% to 30% of them seen just once. The data were obtained in a study of T-cell memory formation after mild COVID-19. Study results and caveats: The pre-infection memory compartment contained some responding clones, suggesting cross-reactive memory joined.

The sample consisted of PBMCs or a T cell subset sorted from them (not recorded which). This receptor was taken from an adult woman who had mild COVID-19 (a few samples of this study predate the infection). Cell type and time point are not known.

CDR3 nucleotide sequence: TGTGCCACCAGCAGAGATGCGGAGACCCAGTACTTC. Translation: CATSRDAETQYF. This chain connects TRBV15 to TRBJ2-5, with D uncertain. Germline V gene lookup returns CDR1 LNHNV and CDR2 YYDKDF (reference sequence). The CDR3 sequence is 12 residues long. V lost 0 bases to trimming and J lost 5 bases, with 4 bases between them.